These 32 T cell receptor beta chains share one sample of origin, sequenced in a study of T cell clonality in common variable immunodeficiency. Study-level points and caveats: Common variable immunodeficiency TCR beta sequences reportedly had fewer deletions and N-nucleotide insertions.

This table comes from immunoSEQ multiplex PCR, and its TCRdb copy is limited to in-frame clones, with some not included. The repertoire shows 15,000 to 20,000 clones, none seen only once; the top ten take approximately 15%. No antigen is known for these receptors. Sample: peripheral blood mononuclear cells. The receptors originated from a human donor with common variable immunodeficiency.

This clone was seen many times. The read terminates 3 residues ahead of where the CDR3 ends, so the germline J gene completes it. The genes are TRBV18 and TRBJ1-1; the match to TRBD1 covers 9 bases. Germline CDR1 KGHSH, CDR2 LQKENI. The J segment lost 7 bases and the V segment lost 4 bases, leaving 7 bases of the junction unmatched. The CDR3 spans 14 residues. The CDR3 is CASSLDRGVSEAFF. The sequenced CDR3 bases are TGTGCCAGCTCACTCGACAGGGGGGTCAGTGAA.

This clone was detected a few times. The read gets to within 3 residues of the CDR3 end, and the germline J gene fills in the rest. V and J are TRBV19 and TRBJ2-1; D may be TRBD2 (7 bases). The germline V and J ends were trimmed by 5 bases and 1 base, with 12 bases remaining between them. Looked up from germline, CDR1 is LNHDA and CDR2 is SQIVND (reference sequence). This CDR3 has 15 residues. CDR3 DNA, as far as it was read: TGTGCCAGTAGTCCTAGGGGGGGGTCCTACAATGAG. Its protein is CASSPRGGSYNE. The entire CDR3 reads CASSPRGGSYNEQFF.

Only a few counts were recorded for this clone. The DNA ends 3 residues before the CDR3 does, and the rest of the CDR3 is filled in from the germline J gene. The V and J genes are TRBV5-1 and TRBJ2-3; 10 positions agree with TRBD2. CDR1 is SGHRS, CDR2 YFSETQ, per germline. Trimming removed 0 bases from V and 5 bases from J; junction bases left unmatched: 6. The CDR3 totals 16 residues. Incomplete CDR3 DNA: TGCGCCAGCAGCTTGGGTGATCTAGCGGGGGTAGATACG. This encodes CASSLGDLAGVDT. The CDR3, in full, reads CASSLGDLAGVDTQYF. The complete variable domain, with remaining parts taken from reference TRBV5-1 and TRBJ2-3, reads KAGVTQTPRYLIKTRGQQVTLSCSPISGHRSVSWYQQTPGQGLQFLFEYFSETQRNKGNFPGRFSGRQFSNSRSEMNVSTLELGDSALYLCASSLGDLAGVDTQYFGPGTRLTVL.

This clone was observed many times. The read ends 3 residues shy of where the CDR3 ends; the end is completed using the germline J gene. V usage is TRBV7-9 and J usage is TRBJ2-1, with 10 bases that match TRBD2. The V gene's germline CDR1 is SEHNR and CDR2 FQNEAQ (reference sequence). J lost 8 bases, V lost 5 bases, and 6 bases had no gene match. This CDR3 region has 14 residues. The covered CDR3 bases are TGTGCCAGCAGCCCTAGCGGGAGTCGGGATGAG. This codes for CASSPSGSRDE. The entire CDR3 sequence reads CASSPSGSRDEQFF.

In the case of this clone: Sequencing ends 3 residues short of the CDR3 end; the germline J gene provides the rest. This chain connects TRBV7-9 to TRBJ1-2, with D tentatively TRBD1 (6 bases). The CDR3 spans 13 residues. Germline V lookup: CDR1 SEHNR, CDR2 FQNEAQ (reference sequence). V was clipped by 5 bases and J by 7 bases, with 14 bases between them. CDR3 bases read: TGTGCCAGCAGCCTTGATACAGGGTCTGGC. The encoded protein is CASSLDTGSG. The full CDR3 reads CASSLDTGSGYTF.

Note on this clone: Sequencing ends 3 residues short of the CDR3 end; the germline J gene provides the rest. This sequence joins TRBV19 and TRBJ1-6; D gene unclear. The CDR3 extends over 14 amino acids. Per germline, CDR1 LNHDA and CDR2 SQIVND (reference sequence). V was pared by 7 bases and J by 0 bases, with 7 bases between. The sequenced CDR3 bases are TGTGCCAGTACTCCTTCCTCCTATAATTCACCC. It specifies CASTPSSYNSP. The full CDR3 protein reads CASTPSSYNSPLHF. Full variable domain (outside the CDR3, taken from reference TRBV19 and TRBJ1-6): DGGITQSPKYLFRKEGQNVTLSCEQNLNHDAMYWYRQDPGQGLRLIYYSQIVNDFQKGDIAEGYSVSREKKESFPLTVTSAQKNPTAFYLCASTPSSYNSPLHFGNGTRLTVT.

Remarks on this clone: The read finishes 3 residues shy of the CDR3 end, and the germline J gene is used to complete it. V usage is TRBV7-8 and J usage is TRBJ2-2, with D perhaps matching TRBD1 (6 bases). CDR1 is SGHVS and CDR2 is FQNEAQ in the germline V gene. This CDR3 is 16 amino acids long. Deletions cut 4 bases from V and 1 base from J, with 13 bases between. CDR3 residues: CASSSVGAGNTGELFF. Partial CDR3 DNA: TGTGCCAGCAGCTCAGTGGGGGCTGGGAACACCGGGGAG.

Comment on this clone: The sequenced fragment ends 3 residues before the CDR3 boundary, so the rest is inferred from the germline J gene. The gene calls are TRBV2 and TRBJ2-1; D possibly corresponds to TRBD1 (6 bases). The CDR3 is 15 residues long. Deletions cut 7 bases from V and 0 bases from J, with 13 bases between. Germline CDR1 reads SNHLY; CDR2 reads FYNNEI. The CDR3 region is CASIGQRSSYNEQFF. The sequenced part of the CDR3 DNA is TGTGCCAGCATAGGACAGCGGAGCTCCTACAATGAG.

This clone was recorded at least ten times. The read ends 3 residues shy of where the CDR3 ends; the end is completed using the germline J gene. This chain connects TRBV10-3 to TRBJ2-2, with D maybe TRBD1 (6 bases). CDR1 and CDR2 from the germline V gene are ENHRY and SYGVKD. V dropped 7 bases and J dropped 0 bases, with 12 bases sitting between them. This CDR3 comprises 15 residues. Incomplete CDR3 DNA: TGTGCCATCAAAAGGACAGACGCGAACACCGGGGAG. Amino acid sequence: CAIKRTDANTGE. The whole CDR3 protein reads CAIKRTDANTGELFF.

This clone has just a few counts. The CDR3 end is not reached by the read, which stops 3 residues before it; the germline J gene fills it in. This sequence joins TRBV2 and TRBJ2-7, with 8 bases lining up with TRBD2. The V and J ends lost 5 bases and 5 bases, in that order; junction bases with no gene match: 2. The germline V gene encodes CDR1 SNHLY and CDR2 FYNNEI. This CDR3 comprises 12 residues. The CDR3 spells CASSKTSDEQYF. The covered CDR3 bases are TGTGCCAGCAGTAAGACTAGCGACGAG.

There are a few counts of this clone. The read terminates 3 residues ahead of where the CDR3 ends, so the germline J gene completes it. J is TRBJ1-2 and V is TRBV19, with D maybe TRBD1 (5 bases). This CDR3 spans 16 amino acids. V was clipped by 7 bases and J by 0 bases, with 18 bases between them. The V gene's germline CDR1 is LNHDA and CDR2 SQIVND (reference sequence). The CDR3 loop reads CASTNWGGASNYGYTF. The part of the CDR3 DNA that was read is TGTGCCAGTACTAACTGGGGGGGAGCGTCTAACTATGGC.

This clone showed up just a few times. The read halts 3 residues ahead of the CDR3 end, with the missing end drawn from the germline J gene. This chain uses TRBV19 with TRBJ1-6, with a possible D match to TRBD1 (6 bases). The CDR3 is 15 amino acids. Germline lookup yields CDR1 LNHDA and CDR2 SQIVND (reference sequence). Deletions cut 6 bases from V and 6 bases from J, with 15 bases between. The covered CDR3 bases are TGTGCCAGTAGGGAACTACAGGGAATTAATTCACCC. Translating it yields CASRELQGINSP. The entire CDR3 reads CASRELQGINSPLHF. Full variable domain (outside the CDR3, taken from reference TRBV19 and TRBJ1-6): DGGITQSPKYLFRKEGQNVTLSCEQNLNHDAMYWYRQDPGQGLRLIYYSQIVNDFQKGDIAEGYSVSREKKESFPLTVTSAQKNPTAFYLCASRELQGINSPLHFGNGTRLTVT.

This clone was seen a handful of times. The read terminates 3 residues ahead of where the CDR3 ends, so the germline J gene completes it. The genes are TRBV2 and TRBJ1-1; 10 bases map to TRBD1. This CDR3 comprises 14 residues. The trim removed 3 bases at V and 6 bases at J, leaving 4 bases unmatched. Germline CDR1 and CDR2: SNHLY and FYNNEI. CDR3 bases read: TGTGCCAGCAGTGAGACAGGGGGCAAGGCTGAA. Its translation is CASSETGGKAE. The entire CDR3 is CASSETGGKAEAFF.

This clone appeared many times. The CDR3 end is not reached by the read, which stops 3 residues before it; the germline J gene fills it in. V is TRBV29-1 and J is TRBJ1-1, with a weak D call TRBD1 (5 bases). V lost 7 bases and J lost 0, with 12 bases in between. CDR1 and CDR2 (germline): SQVTM, ANQGSEA. The CDR3 is made up of 13 amino acids. The covered CDR3 bases are TGCAGCGGGCGGGGGACCATGAACACTGAA. Translated, it gives CSGRGTMNTE. The whole CDR3 protein is CSGRGTMNTEAFF. Using reference TRBV29-1 and TRBJ1-1 for the parts outside the CDR3, the full variable domain is SAVISQKPSRDICQRGTSLTIQCQVDSQVTMMFWYRQQPGQSLTLIATANQGSEATYESGFVIDKFPISRPNLTFSTLTVSNMSPEDSSIYLCSGRGTMNTEAFFGQGTRLTVV.

As regards this clone: The read gets to within 3 residues of the CDR3 end, and the germline J gene fills in the rest. The rearrangement uses TRBV5-1 and TRBJ2-5; 8 positions agree with TRBD2. The ends lost 3 bases at V and 2 bases at J; junction bases unmatched: 6. The CDR3 contains 15 residues. The germline V gene encodes CDR1 SGHRS and CDR2 YFSETQ. The CDR3 sequence: CASSSQGLEQETQYF. CDR3 bases read: TGCGCCAGCAGCTCCCAGGGACTAGAACAAGAGACC.

With regard to this clone: The CDR3 is cut off 3 residues early in the read; its end comes from the germline J gene. The V call is TRBV18, the J call TRBJ2-7; 9 bases agree with TRBD2. CDR1 and CDR2 from the germline V gene are KGHSH and LQKENI. This CDR3 region has 15 residues. Trimming cost V 2 bases and J 3 bases; bases outside gene matches: 5. The CDR3 here is CASSPRTSGFYEQYF. The DNA read from the CDR3 is TGTGCCAGCTCACCAAGAACTAGCGGGTTCTACGAG.

Points on this clone: The read gets to within 3 residues of the CDR3 end, and the germline J gene fills in the rest. The rearrangement links TRBV19 to TRBJ2-5, with TRBD1 matching over 11 bases. CDR3 size: 18 residues. In germline, CDR1 is LNHDA, CDR2 SQIVND (reference sequence). Trimming at V came to 5 bases and at J to 2 bases, leaving 13 bases not matched to a gene. The CDR3: CASSAGQGAWLAQETQYF. CDR3 bases read: TGTGCCAGTAGTGCCGGACAGGGGGCTTGGCTCGCACAAGAGACC.

This clone has a handful of counts. At one end the junction does not follow the germline gene, possibly because of a read error. With the read ending 3 residues before the CDR3 end, the germline J gene is used to fill in that end. The chain employs TRBV7-7 and TRBJ2-1; TRBD1 aligns across 11 bases. CDR1 and CDR2 from the germline V gene are SSHAT and FNYEAQ (reference sequence). The CDR3 runs to 16 residues. The CDR3 is CASSLTGQGAFNEQFF. The sequenced CDR3 bases are TGTGCTAGCAGCTTAACCGGACAGGGGGCTTTCAATGAG.

About this clone: With the read ending 3 residues before the CDR3 end, the germline J gene is used to fill in that end. The chain employs TRBV18 and TRBJ1-5; D gene unclear. Germline V CDR1 and CDR2: KGHSH, LQKENI. With 3 bases removed from V and 2 bases from J, the gap between germline ends came to 11 bases. The CDR3 totals 15 residues. The CDR3 DNA, read in part, is TGTGCCAGCTCACCCGCAGATTTGGGCAATCAGCCC. It translates to CASSPADLGNQP. The CDR3 in full is CASSPADLGNQPQHF.

In regard to this clone: The read halts 3 residues ahead of the CDR3 end, with the missing end drawn from the germline J gene. This chain links TRBV18 with TRBJ1-2; D is perhaps TRBD1 (5 bases). Germline lookup yields CDR1 KGHSH and CDR2 LQKENI. The CDR3 has 15 residues. With 6 bases removed from V and 5 bases from J, the gap between germline ends came to 19 bases. The CDR3 loop reads CASSNGGNSPYGYTF. The sequenced CDR3 bases are TGTGCCAGCTCTAACGGGGGGAACTCGCCTTATGGC.

Many counts were recorded for this clone. Read coverage stops 3 residues before the CDR3 terminus; the germline J gene supplies the remainder. The rearrangement uses TRBV2 and TRBJ1-6; TRBD1 agrees at 10 bases. Unmatched junction bases numbered 6, after V lost 2 bases and J lost 11 bases. The V gene's germline CDR1 is SNHLY and CDR2 FYNNEI. The CDR3 spans 15 residues. The sequenced CDR3 bases are TGTGCCAGCAGTGAACGGACAGGGGGTCATACACCC. Residues: CASSERTGGHTP. The whole CDR3 protein is CASSERTGGHTPLHF.

As regards this clone: The read comes to an end 3 residues before the CDR3 does, leaving the germline J gene to fill in the end. The V gene is TRBV7-8, the J gene TRBJ1-5; D call uncertain. This CDR3 region has 16 residues. The V and J ends lost 1 base and 3 bases respectively, with 13 bases between them. CDR1 SGHVS and CDR2 FQNEAQ come from the germline V gene. The CDR3 spells CASSLGAGFSNQPQHF. The sequenced CDR3 bases are TGTGCCAGCAGCTTAGGCGCAGGATTTTCCAATCAGCCC.

This clone was counted at least ten times. From the germline J gene comes the end of the CDR3, since the read stops 3 residues before it. The rearrangement uses TRBV14 and TRBJ1-4; D is unresolved. The CDR3 is made up of 16 amino acids. Germline V gene sequence: CDR1 SGHDN, CDR2 FVKESK. Deletions cut 3 bases from V and 8 bases from J, with 19 bases between. CDR3 DNA, as far as it was read: TGTGCCAGCAGCCAGAAGTACAGTAAAAGTTCAGAAAAA. Translation: CASSQKYSKSSEK. The whole CDR3 protein reads CASSQKYSKSSEKLFF.

This clone was counted many times. A read error may account for a junction end that differs from germline. The sequenced part of the CDR3 DNA is TGTGCTAGCAGCTTAGCGGGCGTTACTAATGAG. This gives the protein CASSLAGVTNE. The entire CDR3 protein is CASSLAGVTNEQFF. This sequence joins TRBV7-7 and TRBJ2-1; 7 nucleotides line up with TRBD2. Read sequence stops 3 residues before the CDR3 end, and the germline J gene provides the missing end. The CDR3 is 14 residues long. Germline V gene data show CDR1 as SSHAT and CDR2 as FNYEAQ (reference sequence).

There are many counts of this clone. The read is 3 residues too short to cover the CDR3 end, so that end is filled in from the germline J gene. V is TRBV7-9 and J is TRBJ2-3; possible D gene TRBD1, 6 bases. V lost 5 bases and J 5 bases, leaving 11 bases between the germline ends. The germline gives CDR1 SEHNR, CDR2 FQNEAQ (reference sequence). The CDR3 totals 13 residues. The chain's CDR3 is CASSHGTLDTQYF. The part of the CDR3 DNA that was read is TGTGCCAGCAGCCACGGGACACTAGATACG. Using reference TRBV7-9 and TRBJ2-3 for the parts outside the CDR3, the full variable domain is DTGVSQNPRHKITKRGQNVTFRCDPISEHNRLYWYRQTLGQGPEFLTYFQNEAQLEKSRLLSDRFSAERPKGSFSTLEIQRTEQGDSAMYLCASSHGTLDTQYFGPGTRLTVL.

This clone came up many times. The DNA ends 3 residues before the CDR3 does, and the rest of the CDR3 is filled in from the germline J gene. This chain joins TRBV18 and TRBJ2-1; D may be TRBD1 (6 bases). V was cut by 3 bases and J by 7 bases, with 13 bases left in between. The V gene's germline CDR1 is KGHSH and CDR2 LQKENI. The CDR3 runs to 14 residues. Incomplete CDR3 DNA: TGTGCCAGCTCACCCGCAGGGGTAGTTAATGAG. Translating it yields CASSPAGVVNE. The full CDR3 protein reads CASSPAGVVNEQFF.

This clone was observed many times. The missing CDR3 end, 3 residues past where the read stops, is filled in from the germline J gene. This chain joins TRBV6-2 or TRBV6-3 and TRBJ2-3; the match to TRBD1 covers 7 bases. The CDR3 loop spans 16 amino acids. V was pared by 2 bases and J by 3 bases, with 8 bases of the junction left unmatched. Germline V gene sequence: CDR1 MNHEY, CDR2 SVGEGT. The CDR3 is CASSYGPGGRTDTQYF. Partial CDR3 DNA: TGTGCCAGCAGTTACGGCCCAGGGGGAAGGACAGATACG.

This clone was counted a few times. The CDR3 is cut off 3 residues early in the read; its end comes from the germline J gene. V usage is TRBV19 and J usage is TRBJ2-1; 7 nucleotides align to TRBD2. The CDR3 is 14 residues long. The V segment lost 5 bases and the J segment 3 bases; nucleotides outside the gene matches: 4. Germline V lookup: CDR1 LNHDA, CDR2 SQIVND (reference sequence). CDR3 DNA, as far as it was read: TGTGCCAGTAGTCGCGGGGGAAACTACAATGAG. This encodes CASSRGGNYNE. From start to end, the CDR3 is CASSRGGNYNEQFF. The variable domain in full, with the rest retrieved from reference TRBV19 and TRBJ2-1, is DGGITQSPKYLFRKEGQNVTLSCEQNLNHDAMYWYRQDPGQGLRLIYYSQIVNDFQKGDIAEGYSVSREKKESFPLTVTSAQKNPTAFYLCASSRGGNYNEQFFGPGTRLTVL.

This clone was found a few times. The missing CDR3 end, 3 residues past where the read stops, is filled in from the germline J gene. This sequence joins TRBV6-4 and TRBJ1-5; TRBD1 matches at 8 bases. The CDR3 consists of 14 residues. Trimming took 5 bases from V and 4 from J; bases not matched to a gene: 4. Germline values: CDR1 MRHNA, CDR2 SNTAGT. The CDR3: CASSLDRVNQPQHF. The DNA read from the CDR3 is TGTGCCAGCAGTTTGGACAGGGTTAATCAGCCC.

This clone was detected only a few times. The read finishes 3 residues shy of the CDR3 end, and the germline J gene is used to complete it. The V gene is TRBV2, the J gene TRBJ2-3; D possibly corresponds to TRBD2 (6 bases). Germline assignment: CDR1 SNHLY and CDR2 FYNNEI. CDR3 length: 15 amino acids. The V end was cut by 5 bases, the J end by 4 bases, with 16 bases between. CDR3 amino acids: CASSMEGVGSDTQYF. The DNA read from the CDR3 is TGTGCCAGCAGTATGGAGGGCGTAGGGTCAGATACG.

This clone turned up a few times. The read ends 3 residues shy of where the CDR3 ends; the end is completed using the germline J gene. This chain uses TRBV19 with TRBJ2-7, with 10 nucleotides matching TRBD2. The germline gives CDR1 LNHDA, CDR2 SQIVND (reference sequence). This CDR3 has 15 amino acids. The trim removed 5 bases at V and 0 bases at J, leaving 4 bases unmatched. CDR3 region: CASSEASGGSYEQYF. The sequenced CDR3 bases are TGTGCCAGTAGTGAGGCTAGCGGGGGCTCCTACGAG.

In regard to this clone: Read sequence stops 3 residues before the CDR3 end, and the germline J gene provides the missing end. This rearrangement joins TRBV19 to TRBJ2-2; 9 bases line up with TRBD1. CDR1 LNHDA and CDR2 SQIVND come from the germline V gene (reference sequence). This CDR3 contains 15 residues. Trimming cost V 5 bases and J 2 bases; bases outside gene matches: 3. Incomplete CDR3 DNA: TGTGCCAGTAGTCGAACAGGGGGCAACACCGGGGAG. It is translated as CASSRTGGNTGE. The whole CDR3 region reads CASSRTGGNTGELFF.